This is a list of T cell receptor beta chains from one sample in a study of cytomegalovirus exposure and HLA in healthy donors. The data were produced by immunoSEQ multiplex PCR, yet TCRdb's version contains in-frame clones alone and is incomplete. Of some 84,000 clones listed, approximately 91% are singletons. The material sequenced was PBMCs. The receptors originated from a man aged 30-40 years in good health and CMV-seronegative. CDR3s include the opening cysteine and the closing phenylalanine or tryptophan. Each record gives: clone size, V gene, D gene, J gene, CDR3 protein, CDR3 DNA. D genes are given only for firm matches. Clone size is given for some rows only: seen once, a few or many times, or a class if the clone is expanded.

NA	TRBV21-1	NA	TRBJ2-1	CASSRLAGGPHEQFF	TGTGCCAGCAGCAGACTAGCGGGGGGGCCCCATGAGCAGTTCTTC
NA	TRBV9	TRBD2	TRBJ2-3	CASSVSGNADTQYF	TGTGCCAGCAGCGTTAGCGGGAACGCAGATACGCAGTATTTT
once	TRBV5-8	NA	TRBJ2-5	CASSQDWVRKETQYF	TGTGCCAGCAGCCAGGACTGGGTTCGAAAAGAGACCCAGTACTTC
NA	TRBV5-6	TRBD1	TRBJ1-5	CASSSYPGQGYEPQHF	TGTGCCAGCAGCTCGTACCCGGGACAGGGGTATGAGCCCCAGCATTTT
NA	TRBV11-2	NA	TRBJ2-3	CASRSLGCPSTDTQYF	TGTGCCAGCAGGTCGCTCGGGTGTCCGAGCACAGATACGCAGTATTTT
NA	TRBV27	TRBD2	TRBJ2-1	CASSLSGGSYNEQFF	TGTGCCAGCAGTTTAAGCGGGGGAAGCTACAATGAGCAGTTCTTC
NA	TRBV7-2	NA	TRBJ2-5	CASSLAGQTWKTQYF	TGTGCCAGCAGCTTAGCCGGACAGACCTGGAAGACCCAGTACTTC
NA	TRBV5-1	TRBD2	TRBJ2-3	CASSLGREGLTDTQYF	TGCGCCAGCAGCTTGGGACGGGAGGGCCTGACAGATACGCAGTATTTT
once	TRBV10-2	TRBD2	TRBJ2-1	CASSARLAGGLGSHEQFF	TGCGCCAGCAGTGCGAGACTAGCGGGAGGCTTGGGATCACATGAGCAGTTCTTC
few	TRBV6-1	NA	TRBJ1-6	CASSPTGFAISPLHF	TGTGCCAGCAGTCCCACAGGGTTTGCAATATCACCCCTCCACTTT
once	TRBV28	NA	TRBJ1-4	CASSSPYPGHTGSVKLFF	TGTGCCAGCAGTTCGCCTTATCCAGGGCATACCGGTAGTGTCAAACTGTTTTTT
NA	TRBV6-5	NA	TRBJ2-7	CASSTGYEQYF	TGTGCCAGCTCGACGGGCTACGAGCAGTACTTC
NA	TRBV7-9	NA	TRBJ1-4	CASSLPRGGYTEKLFF	TGTGCCAGCAGCCTTCCCCGCGGAGGGTATACCGAAAAACTGTTTTTT
NA	TRBV7-2	TRBD1	TRBJ1-5	CASSVVAGQNQPQHF	TGTGCCAGCAGCGTAGTGGCGGGACAGAATCAGCCCCAGCATTTT
NA	TRBV5-1	TRBD1	TRBJ2-1	CASSPGDRYYNEQFF	TGCGCCAGCAGCCCAGGGGACAGATACTACAATGAGCAGTTCTTC
NA	TRBV27	TRBD2	TRBJ2-7	CASSFRTSGSPLSYEQYF	TGTGCCAGCAGTTTTCGGACTAGCGGGAGCCCTCTCTCCTACGAGCAGTACTTC
NA	TRBV7-2	NA	TRBJ1-1	CASSLVALGGNTEAFF	TGTGCCAGCAGCTTAGTCGCCCTCGGAGGGAACACTGAAGCTTTCTTT
NA	TRBV19	NA	TRBJ1-4	CASTFTTRDREKLFF	TGTGCCAGTACTTTCACGACGAGGGATCGTGAAAAACTGTTTTTT
once	TRBV30	TRBD1	TRBJ1-5	CAWSPGTAYQPQHF	TGTGCCTGGTCTCCCGGGACAGCGTATCAGCCCCAGCATTTT
NA	TRBV9	NA	TRBJ2-3	CASSPHEDTQYF	TGTGCCAGCAGCCCCCATGAGGATACGCAGTATTTT
NA	TRBV2	NA	TRBJ1-2	CASSEYSGCTF	TGTGCCAGCAGTGAATACAGTGGATGCACCTTC
NA	TRBV7-3	NA	TRBJ1-2	CASSARAGDGYTF	TGTGCCAGCAGCGCGAGGGCGGGGGATGGCTACACCTTC
NA	TRBV5-4	NA	TRBJ2-3	CASSSRAVTQYF	TGTGCCAGCAGCTCGAGAGCGGTTACGCAGTATTTT
NA	TRBV30	NA	TRBJ1-2	CAWGGVTGGYTF	TGTGCCTGGGGAGGAGTCACGGGGGGCTACACCTTC
once	TRBV28	NA	TRBJ2-7	CASSLPQGYEQYF	TGTGCCAGCAGTTTACCGCAGGGCTACGAGCAGTACTTC
NA	TRBV25-1	TRBD2	TRBJ2-5	CASSEYSSGETQYF	TGTGCCAGCAGTGAATATAGTAGCGGGGAGACCCAGTACTTC
NA	TRBV4-1	NA	TRBJ2-1	CASSQDEGRGAWFF	TGCGCCAGCAGCCAAGATGAGGGGAGGGGGGCATGGTTCTTC
NA	TRBV2	TRBD2	TRBJ2-2	CASLVRGTSGRSYTGELFF	TGTGCCAGCTTGGTCCGAGGGACTAGCGGGAGGTCGTACACCGGGGAGCTGTTTTTT
NA	TRBV5-1	TRBD1	TRBJ2-3	CASSSGQGIGPNTDTQYF	TGCGCCAGCAGCTCGGGACAGGGAATAGGACCCAACACAGATACGCAGTATTTT
NA	TRBV18	TRBD1	TRBJ1-1	CASSPGRQGYNTEAFF	TGTGCCAGCTCACCTGGGAGACAGGGATACAACACTGAAGCTTTCTTT
NA	TRBV7-3	NA	TRBJ1-1	CASSLEGSTEAFF	TGTGCCAGCAGCTTAGAGGGTAGCACTGAAGCTTTCTTT
NA	TRBV7-2	TRBD2	TRBJ2-7	CASSLSILGGYEQYF	TGTGCCAGCAGCTTAAGTATTTTGGGGGGGTACGAGCAGTACTTC
NA	TRBV5-1	TRBD1	TRBJ2-7	CASSRDRDEQYF	TGCGCCAGCAGCCGGGACAGGGACGAGCAGTACTTC
NA	TRBV11-2	TRBD1	TRBJ2-1	CASSQHRRGQGWGNEQFF	TGTGCCAGCAGCCAGCATCGACGGGGACAGGGGTGGGGGAATGAGCAGTTCTTC
NA	TRBV6-6	NA	TRBJ1-5	CASSPIVNQPQHF	TGTGCCAGCAGTCCAATAGTCAATCAGCCCCAGCATTTT
NA	TRBV4-2	TRBD1	TRBJ1-5	CASSQETGDSNQPQHF	TGTGCCAGCAGCCAAGAAACAGGGGATAGCAATCAGCCCCAGCATTTT
NA	TRBV28	NA	TRBJ2-5	CASSLSAGAGKETQYF	TGTGCCAGCAGTTTAAGCGCTGGGGCAGGGAAAGAGACCCAGTACTTC
once	TRBV28	NA	TRBJ1-5	CASVTTGTNQPQHF	TGTGCCAGCGTCACGACAGGTACTAATCAGCCCCAGCATTTT
NA	TRBV5-1	TRBD1	TRBJ1-1	CASKGRTGENTEAFF	TGCGCCAGCAAGGGTAGGACAGGAGAGAACACTGAAGCTTTCTTT
NA	TRBV7-2	NA	TRBJ2-1	CASRHPGYRNEQFF	TGTGCCAGCAGGCACCCAGGGTACCGCAATGAGCAGTTCTTC
NA	TRBV20-1	TRBD1	TRBJ1-3	CRIDRGHTIYF	TGCAGAATAGACAGGGGACACACCATATATTTT
NA	TRBV29-1	NA	TRBJ1-2	CSVVSRDYGYTF	TGCAGCGTTGTGAGCAGGGACTATGGCTACACCTTC